The subject of this entry is one T cell receptor (beta chain). This sample stems from a study of T cell responses to AZD1222 COVID-19 vaccine. TCRdb's table, derived via immunoSEQ multiplex PCR, lists solely in-frame clones and lacks some. Of 130,000 or so clones in the sample, about nine tenths were seen once. V dropped 4 bases and J dropped 6 bases, with 10 bases sitting between them. Looked up from germline, CDR1 is SNHLY and CDR2 is FYNNEI. CDR3 length: 13 residues. This specimen was peripheral blood, taken 28 days after the second AZD1222 dose. The chain has TRBV2 and TRBJ1-5; D ambiguous. The receptor was derived from an adult who received the AZD1222 COVID-19 vaccine. CDR3 coding DNA: TGTGCCAGCAGTGGTCGGGGAGCTCAGCCCCAGCATTTT. Amino acid sequence: CASSGRGAQPQHF.